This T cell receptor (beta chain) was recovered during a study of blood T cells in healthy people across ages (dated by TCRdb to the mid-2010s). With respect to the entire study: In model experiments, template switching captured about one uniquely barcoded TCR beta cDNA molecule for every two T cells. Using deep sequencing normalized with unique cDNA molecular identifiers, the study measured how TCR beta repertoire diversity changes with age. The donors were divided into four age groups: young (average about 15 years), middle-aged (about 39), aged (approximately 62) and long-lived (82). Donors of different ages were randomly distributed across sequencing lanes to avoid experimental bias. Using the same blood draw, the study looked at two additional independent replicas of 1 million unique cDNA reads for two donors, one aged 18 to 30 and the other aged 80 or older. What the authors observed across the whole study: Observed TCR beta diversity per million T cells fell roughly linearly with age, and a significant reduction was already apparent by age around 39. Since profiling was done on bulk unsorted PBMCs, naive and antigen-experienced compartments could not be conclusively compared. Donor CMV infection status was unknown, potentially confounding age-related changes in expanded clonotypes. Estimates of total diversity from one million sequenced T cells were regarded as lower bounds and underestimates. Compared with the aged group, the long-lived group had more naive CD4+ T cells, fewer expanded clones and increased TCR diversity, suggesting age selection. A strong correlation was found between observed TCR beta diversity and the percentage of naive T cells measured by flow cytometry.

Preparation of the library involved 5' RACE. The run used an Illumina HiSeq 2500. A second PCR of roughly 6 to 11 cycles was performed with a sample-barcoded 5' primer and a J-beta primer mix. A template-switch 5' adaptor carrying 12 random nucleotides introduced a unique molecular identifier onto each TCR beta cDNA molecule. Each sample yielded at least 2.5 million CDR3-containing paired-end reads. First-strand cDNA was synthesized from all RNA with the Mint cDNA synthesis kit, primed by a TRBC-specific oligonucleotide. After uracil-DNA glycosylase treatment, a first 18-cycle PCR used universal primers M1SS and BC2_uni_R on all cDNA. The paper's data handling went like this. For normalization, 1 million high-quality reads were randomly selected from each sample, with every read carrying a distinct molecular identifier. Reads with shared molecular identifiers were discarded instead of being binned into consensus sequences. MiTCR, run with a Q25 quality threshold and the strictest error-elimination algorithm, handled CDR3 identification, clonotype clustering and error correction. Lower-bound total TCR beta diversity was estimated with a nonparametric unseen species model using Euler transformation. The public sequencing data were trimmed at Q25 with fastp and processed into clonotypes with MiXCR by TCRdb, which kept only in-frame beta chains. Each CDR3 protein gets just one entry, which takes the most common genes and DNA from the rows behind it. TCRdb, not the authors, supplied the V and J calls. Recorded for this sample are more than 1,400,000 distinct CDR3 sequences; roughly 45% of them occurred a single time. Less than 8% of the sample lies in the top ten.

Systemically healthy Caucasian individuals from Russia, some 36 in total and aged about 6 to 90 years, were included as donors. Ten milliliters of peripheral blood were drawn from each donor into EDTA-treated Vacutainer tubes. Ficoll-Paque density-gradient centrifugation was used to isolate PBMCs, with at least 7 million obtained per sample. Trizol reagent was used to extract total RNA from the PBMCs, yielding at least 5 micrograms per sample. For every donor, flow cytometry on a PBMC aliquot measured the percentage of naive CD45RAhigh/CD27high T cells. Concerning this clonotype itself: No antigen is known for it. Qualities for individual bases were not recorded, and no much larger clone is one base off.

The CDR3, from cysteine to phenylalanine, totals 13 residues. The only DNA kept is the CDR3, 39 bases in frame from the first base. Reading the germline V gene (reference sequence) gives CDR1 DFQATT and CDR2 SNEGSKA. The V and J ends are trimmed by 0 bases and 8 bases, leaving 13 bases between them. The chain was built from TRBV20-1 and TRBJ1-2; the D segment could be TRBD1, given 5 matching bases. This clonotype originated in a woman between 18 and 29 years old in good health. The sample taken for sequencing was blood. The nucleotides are TGCAGTGCTAGAGATCGACGGGGGGTCGGCTACACCTTC. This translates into CSARDRRGVGYTF.